These 23 T cell receptor beta chains share one sample of origin, sequenced in a study of lymphopenia after photon versus proton radiotherapy. Clones were sequenced by immunoSEQ multiplex PCR, and TCRdb holds only the in-frame ones, with some missing. The table has 15,000 to 20,000 clones, around nine tenths seen once; the top ten hold about 9%. The input for sequencing was peripheral blood, taken from a patient treated with proton-based radiotherapy. All receptors come from a man in his 70s with pancreatic cancer.

The rearrangement uses TRBV25-1 and TRBJ2-1, with 13 bases that match TRBD2. J gave up 7 bases and V 8 bases, and 5 bases lay outside the gene matches. The CDR3 is 14 amino acids. Germline CDR1 MGHDK, CDR2 SYGVNS. In DNA form, the CDR3 reads TGTGCCAGCGGACTAGCGGGGGTCCCTAATGAGCAGTTCTTC. Its translation is CASGLAGVPNEQFF.

The chain couples TRBV21-1 to TRBJ2-1; the listed D gene, TRBD1, was not tested against the DNA. TRBV21-1 represents a pseudogene. The CDR3 loop spans 17 amino acids. The CDR3 nucleotides read TGTGCCAGCAGCACTGACCTCCGGGACAGGGGCTACAATGAGCAGTTCTTC. It is translated as CASSTDLRDRGYNEQFF.

This clone was counted a single time. The rearrangement links TRBV30 to TRBJ1-5; D gene uncertain. V was cut by 0 bases and J by 0 bases, with 6 bases left in between. Germline CDR1 is GTSNPN and CDR2 is SVGIG (reference sequence). There are 14 residues in the CDR3. CDR3 sequence: CAWSVEYSNQPQHF. The CDR3, as DNA: TGTGCCTGGAGTGTAGAGTATAGCAATCAGCCCCAGCATTTT.

The rearrangement uses TRBV6-1 and TRBJ1-1; D not resolved. Trimming cost V 5 bases and J 5 bases, with 12 bases left between them. Germline assignment: CDR1 MNHNS and CDR2 SASEGT. This CDR3 has 13 amino acids. This chain's CDR3 is CASSTADGTEAFF. CDR3 coding DNA: TGTGCCAGCAGTACTGCGGATGGGACTGAAGCTTTCTTT.

V gene TRBV5-1 combines with J gene TRBJ2-3; no clear D gene. The CDR3 is made up of 16 amino acids. V lost 0 bases, J lost 2 bases, and 13 bases lay in between. Germline V gene lookup returns CDR1 SGHRS and CDR2 YFSETQ. CDR3: CASSLGPMQLTDTQYF. For the CDR3, the DNA is TGCGCCAGCAGCTTGGGTCCTATGCAACTCACAGATACGCAGTATTTT. Based on the CDR3 plus reference TRBV5-1 and TRBJ2-3, the full variable domain is KAGVTQTPRYLIKTRGQQVTLSCSPISGHRSVSWYQQTPGQGLQFLFEYFSETQRNKGNFPGRFSGRQFSNSRSEMNVSTLELGDSALYLCASSLGPMQLTDTQYFGPGTRLTVL.

The genes are TRBV19 and TRBJ2-2; D remains ambiguous. CDR1 is LNHDA and CDR2 is SQIVND in the germline V gene (reference sequence). The CDR3 runs to 17 residues. V lost 2 bases to trimming and J lost 3 bases, with 16 bases between them. This chain's CDR3 is CASSIRMTAGDTGELFF. CDR3 coding DNA: TGTGCCAGTAGTATAAGGATGACGGCTGGGGACACCGGGGAGCTGTTTTTT. The full variable domain, completed using reference TRBV19 and TRBJ2-2, is DGGITQSPKYLFRKEGQNVTLSCEQNLNHDAMYWYRQDPGQGLRLIYYSQIVNDFQKGDIAEGYSVSREKKESFPLTVTSAQKNPTAFYLCASSIRMTAGDTGELFFGEGSRLTVL.

The V call is TRBV19, the J call TRBJ1-5; D is uncertain. The CDR3 is made up of 14 amino acids. V was shortened by 3 bases and J by 1 base, with 7 bases between the two germline ends. Per germline, CDR1 LNHDA and CDR2 SQIVND (reference sequence). The CDR3 loop is CASSITRSNQPQHF. The CDR3 DNA is TGTGCCAGTAGTATTACACGAAGCAATCAGCCCCAGCATTTT.

The rearrangement links TRBV4-1 to TRBJ1-2; D unclear. In germline, CDR1 is MGHRA, CDR2 YSYEKL. This CDR3 has 15 residues. V was clipped by 2 bases and J by 5 bases, with 15 bases between them. CDR3 DNA: TGCGCCAGCAGCCAAAGGTCGGGATTACAATATGGCTACACCTTC. It translates to CASSQRSGLQYGYTF.

This rearrangement joins TRBV5-1 to TRBJ2-3; D is undetermined. The ends were cut back, 1 base at V and 6 bases at J, with 15 bases in the middle. Germline V gene data show CDR1 as SGHRS and CDR2 as YFSETQ. This CDR3 has 15 amino acids. CDR3 region: CASSLRPSQGDTQYF. For the CDR3, the DNA is TGCGCCAGCAGCTTGAGGCCGAGCCAAGGGGATACGCAGTATTTT.

CDR3 protein: CASSLVSGPGNMQYF. For the CDR3, the DNA is TGTGCCAGCAGCTTAGTGAGCGGGCCGGGGAATATGCAGTATTTT. The gene calls are TRBV7-8 and TRBJ2-3; TRBD2 is a possible D gene (6 bases). V gave up 1 base and J gave up 11 bases, with 19 bases separating them. CDR3 length equals 15 residues. CDR1 is SGHVS and CDR2 is FQNEAQ in the germline V gene. The variable domain in full, completed from reference TRBV7-8 and TRBJ2-3, reads GAGVSQSPRYKVAKRGQDVALRCDPISGHVSLFWYQQALGQGPEFLTYFQNEAQLDKSGLPSDRFFAERPEGSVSTLKIQRTQQEDSAVYLCASSLVSGPGNMQYFGPGTRLTVL.

The chain recombines TRBV2 with TRBJ2-2; 7 bases map to TRBD1. CDR1 is SNHLY and CDR2 is FYNNEI in the germline V gene. This CDR3 has 14 residues. V lost 7 bases and J lost 1; bases outside the gene matches: 3. CDR3 sequence reads: CASKAGGNTGELFF. CDR3 DNA sequence: TGTGCCAGCAAGGCAGGGGGGAACACCGGGGAGCTGTTTTTT. The variable domain in full, completed from reference TRBV2 and TRBJ2-2, reads EPEVTQTPSHQVTQMGQEVILRCVPISNHLYFYWYRQILGQKVEFLVSFYNNEISEKSEIFDDQFSVERPDGSNFTLKIRSTKLEDSAMYFCASKAGGNTGELFFGEGSRLTVL.

The chain has TRBV29-1 and TRBJ2-1; 7 bases are a match to TRBD1. Germline V gives CDR1 SQVTM, CDR2 ANQGSEA. This CDR3 comprises 12 residues. Losses at the gene ends were 5 bases for V and 8 bases for J; bases not matched to a gene: 6. CDR3 coding DNA: TGCAGCGTTCGACAGGGCGGTTATGAGCAGTTCTTC. It yields the protein CSVRQGGYEQFF.

The chain recombines TRBV5-1 with TRBJ2-1, with TRBD1 identical over 9 bases. From germline, CDR1 is SGHRS and CDR2 YFSETQ. The V gene end was trimmed by 2 bases and the J gene end by 10 bases; junction bases not matched to a gene: 28. This CDR3 contains 21 residues. The CDR3 region is CASSFGTILRDRASGVLEQFF. The CDR3 nucleotides read TGCGCCAGCAGCTTTGGCACAATACTCCGGGACAGGGCAAGCGGGGTCCTCGAGCAGTTCTTC.

The chain is built from TRBV29-1 and TRBJ2-7, with 10 bases fitting TRBD1. V trimming: 6 bases; J trimming: 5 bases; junction bases outside the gene matches: 7. This CDR3 is 13 amino acids long. Germline CDR1 reads SQVTM; CDR2 reads ANQGSEA. CDR3 in DNA: TGCAGCGTCCCGGGACAGGGGTACAACGAGCAGTACTTC. Protein product: CSVPGQGYNEQYF.

The J gene is TRBJ2-5, the V gene TRBV4-2, with D hard to call. CDR1 and CDR2 from the germline V gene are LGHNA and YNFKEQ. V shed 1 base and J shed 4 bases, with 10 bases lying between them. The CDR3 runs 14 residues. For the CDR3, the DNA is TGTGCCAGCAGCCAAGGATCGGGTTCAGAGACCCAGTACTTC. It translates to CASSQGSGSETQYF.

The chain has TRBV5-1 and TRBJ2-5, with D hard to call. V lost 1 base, J lost 1 base, and 5 bases lay in between. Germline V CDR1 and CDR2: SGHRS, YFSETQ. This CDR3 spans 13 amino acids. CDR3 sequence (DNA): TGCGCCAGCAGCTTGTTTACCCAAGAGACCCAGTACTTC. This encodes CASSLFTQETQYF.

V gene TRBV11-2 combines with J gene TRBJ2-1, with a tentative D call TRBD1 (6 bases). CDR1 is SGHAT, CDR2 FQNNGV, per germline. V gave up 2 bases and J gave up 2 bases, with 22 bases separating them. This CDR3 spans 19 amino acids. CDR3 in amino acids: CASSLPTDSRLYTYNEQFF. In DNA, the CDR3 is TGTGCCAGCAGCTTACCCACGGACAGTCGCCTATACACCTACAATGAGCAGTTCTTC.

This clone has just one count. CDR3: CASSDPAKNIQYF. DNA of the CDR3: TGTGCCAGCAGTGATCCAGCCAAAAACATTCAGTACTTC. V and J are TRBV25-1 and TRBJ2-4, with D unresolved. There are 13 residues in the CDR3. CDR1 MGHDK and CDR2 SYGVNS come from the germline V gene. V lost 3 bases and J 0 bases, leaving 3 bases between the germline ends.

The rearrangement uses TRBV27 and TRBJ2-2, with a possible D match to TRBD2 (6 bases). Germline V gene lookup returns CDR1 MNHEY and CDR2 SMNVEV (reference sequence). V lost 3 bases, J lost 6 bases, and 14 bases lay in between. This CDR3 has 15 amino acids. The CDR3 coding sequence is TGTGCCAGCAGTTTTTGGCCCGGGAGTCCCGGGGAGCTGTTTTTT. It is translated as CASSFWPGSPGELFF.

The chain links TRBV29-1 to TRBJ1-1, with D possibly being TRBD1 (6 bases). Germline V CDR1 and CDR2: SQVTM, ANQGSEA. The CDR3 extends over 13 amino acids. The V gene lost 2 bases and the J gene lost 5 bases, with 12 bases spanning the gap. The CDR3 loop reads CSVESGAGTEAFF. DNA of the CDR3: TGCAGCGTTGAATCGGGGGCAGGTACTGAAGCTTTCTTT.

The CDR3 reads CASSYSRTGGGEKLFF. In DNA, the CDR3 is TGTGCCAGCAGTTACTCGAGGACAGGGGGGGGCGAAAAACTGTTTTTT. The rearrangement uses TRBV6-5 and TRBJ1-4, with 10 bases aligning to TRBD1. V was clipped by 0 bases and J by 8 bases; unmatched bases: 6. The length of the CDR3 is 16 residues. Germline V lookup: CDR1 MNHEY, CDR2 SVGAGI.

The rearrangement joins TRBV6-1 to TRBJ2-7; 7 bases map to TRBD2. The junction had 11 bases not matched to a gene; V was cut back by 9 bases and J by 3 bases. Germline CDR1 MNHNS, CDR2 SASEGT. This CDR3 spans 14 amino acids. CDR3 protein: CASRVAGTNYEQYF. CDR3 bases: TGTGCCAGTAGAGTAGCGGGCACTAACTACGAGCAGTACTTC.

V gene TRBV5-1 combines with J gene TRBJ2-5, with 10 bases aligning to TRBD2. Trimming at V came to 7 bases and at J to 4 bases, leaving 7 bases not matched to a gene. The germline CDR1 and CDR2 sequences are SGHRS and YFSETQ. The CDR3 totals 14 residues. The CDR3 spells CASRLAGGRETQYF. DNA of the CDR3: TGCGCCAGCCGTTTAGCGGGAGGACGAGAGACCCAGTACTTC.